The source of this T cell receptor beta chain is a study of cytomegalovirus exposure and HLA in healthy donors. Study details: Earlier results showed roughly 110 million unique TCR beta sequences derived from approximately 180 million T cells. Study-wide findings and caveats: A classifier reportedly called cytomegalovirus status with high sensitivity and specificity.

In the case of this clone: Its antigen is not identified.

Primers included in the PCR were 60 Vbeta and 13 Jbeta primers. This table comes from immunoSEQ multiplex PCR, and its TCRdb copy is limited to in-frame clones, with some not included. The sample gives under 200,000 clones, approximately 78% of which show up once; less than 2% is in the top ten. J gave up 8 bases and V 5 bases, and 5 bases lay outside the gene matches. From germline, CDR1 is KGHSH and CDR2 LQKENI. The CDR3 length is 14 residues. This receptor was taken from a woman in her late teens or twenties in good health and CMV-seronegative. V is TRBV18 and J is TRBJ1-6; 8 nucleotides match TRBD1. The sequenced sample was PBMCs. The CDR3 loop is CASSTGRGHSPLHF. Written as DNA, the CDR3 is TGTGCCAGCTCAACGGGCAGGGGGCATTCACCCCTCCACTTT.